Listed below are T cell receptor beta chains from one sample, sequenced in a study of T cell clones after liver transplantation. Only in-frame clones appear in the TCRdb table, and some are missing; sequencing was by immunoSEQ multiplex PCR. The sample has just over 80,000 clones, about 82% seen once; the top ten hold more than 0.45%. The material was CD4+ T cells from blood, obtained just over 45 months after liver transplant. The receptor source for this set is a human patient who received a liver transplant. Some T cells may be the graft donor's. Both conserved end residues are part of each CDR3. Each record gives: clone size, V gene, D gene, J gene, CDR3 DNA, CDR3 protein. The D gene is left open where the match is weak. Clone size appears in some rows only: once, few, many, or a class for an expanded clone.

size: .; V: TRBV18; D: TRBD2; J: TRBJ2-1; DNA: TGTGCCAGCTCATCTCGGCTAGCGGGCGTATACAATGAGCAGTTCTTC; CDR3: CASSSRLAGVYNEQFF
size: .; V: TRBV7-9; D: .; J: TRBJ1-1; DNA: TGTGCCAGCAGCCTTAGGACGACTGAAGCTTTCTTT; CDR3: CASSLRTTEAFF
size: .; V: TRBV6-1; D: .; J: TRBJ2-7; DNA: TGTGCCAGCAGCGCATCGAGGGGCTACGAGCAGTACTTC; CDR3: CASSASRGYEQYF
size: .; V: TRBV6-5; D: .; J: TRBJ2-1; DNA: TGTGCCAGCAGTTACTCTTCGGCCCAAAGCCCCGAGCAGTTCTTC; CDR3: CASSYSSAQSPEQFF
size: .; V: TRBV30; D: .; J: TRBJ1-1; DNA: TGTGCCTGGTGGATGAACACTGAAGCTTTCTTT; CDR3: CAWWMNTEAFF
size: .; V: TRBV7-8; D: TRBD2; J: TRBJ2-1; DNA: TGTGCCAGCAGCTTCTCCGGGACTAGCGTCGAGAATGAGCAGTTCTTC; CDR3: CASSFSGTSVENEQFF
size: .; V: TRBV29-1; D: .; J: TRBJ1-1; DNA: TGCAGCGTTGGGGGGGGGCCGGGGGGCACTGAAGCTTTCTTT; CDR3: CSVGGGPGGTEAFF
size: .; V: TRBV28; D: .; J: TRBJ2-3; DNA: TGTGCCAGCAGTTTGGGGTTTGCAGTCACAGATACGCAGTATTTT; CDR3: CASSLGFAVTDTQYF
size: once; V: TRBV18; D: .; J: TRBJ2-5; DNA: TGTGCCAGCTCTCCCGGTGAAGGGAGCCAAGAGACCCAGTACTTC; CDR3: CASSPGEGSQETQYF
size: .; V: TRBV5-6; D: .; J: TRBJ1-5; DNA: TGTGCCAGCAGCTTCTGGGGGACTTATAGCAATCAGCCCCAGCATTTT; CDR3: CASSFWGTYSNQPQHF
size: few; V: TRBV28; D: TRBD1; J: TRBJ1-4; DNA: TGTGCCAGTACAAAAACCCGGGACAGGGGGCATATGACTAATGAAAAACTGTTTTTT; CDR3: CASTKTRDRGHMTNEKLFF
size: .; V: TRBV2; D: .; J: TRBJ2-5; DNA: TGTGCCAGCAGTGGGGACTGGCAAGAGACCCAGTACTTC; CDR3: CASSGDWQETQYF
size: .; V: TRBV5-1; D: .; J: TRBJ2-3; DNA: TGCGCCAGCGGGACCACCGGGGCCACAGATACGCAGTATTTT; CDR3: CASGTTGATDTQYF
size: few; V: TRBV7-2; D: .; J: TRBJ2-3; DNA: TGTGCCAGCAGCTTAAGGATAGCGCTGGAAACAGATACGCAGTATTTT; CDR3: CASSLRIALETDTQYF
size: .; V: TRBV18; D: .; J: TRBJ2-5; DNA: TGTGCCAGCTCACCAGGGATGGAAGGGGAGACCCAGTACTTC; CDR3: CASSPGMEGETQYF
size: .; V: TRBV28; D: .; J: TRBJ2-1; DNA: TGTGCCAGCAGTTTACTTTACAATGAGCAGTTCTTC; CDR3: CASSLLYNEQFF
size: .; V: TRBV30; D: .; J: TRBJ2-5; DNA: TGTGCCTGGGGGACGGGCAGACAAGAGACCCAGTACTTC; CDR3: CAWGTGRQETQYF
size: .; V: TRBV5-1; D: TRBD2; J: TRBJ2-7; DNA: TGCGCCAGCAGCCGTAACACCGGGGGGATCTACGAGCAGTACTTC; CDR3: CASSRNTGGIYEQYF
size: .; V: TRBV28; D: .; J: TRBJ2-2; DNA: TGTGCCAGCAGCCCAAGGGGGAGATCTTGGACCGGGGAGCTGTTTTTT; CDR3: CASSPRGRSWTGELFF
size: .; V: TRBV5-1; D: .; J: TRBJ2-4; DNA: TGCGCCAGCAGCTTAACCTCGGGGGTCCCCCCCAAAAACATTCAGTACTTC; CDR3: CASSLTSGVPPKNIQYF
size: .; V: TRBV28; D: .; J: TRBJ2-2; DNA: TGTGCCAGCAGTAAGTGGGGACTTACCACCGGGGAGCTGTTTTTT; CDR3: CASSKWGLTTGELFF
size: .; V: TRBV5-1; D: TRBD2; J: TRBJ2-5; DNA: TGCGCCAGCAGCCTAAGACCGGGACTAGCGGGAGAGACCCAGTACTTC; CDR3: CASSLRPGLAGETQYF
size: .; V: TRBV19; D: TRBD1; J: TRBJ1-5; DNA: TGTGCCAGTAGTATACTCGGGACAGGGGGTCTTCAGCCCCAGCATTTT; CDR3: CASSILGTGGLQPQHF
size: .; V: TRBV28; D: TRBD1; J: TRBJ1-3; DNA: TGTGCCAGCAGTACGACAGGGCTAGGAAACACCATATATTTT; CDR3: CASSTTGLGNTIYF
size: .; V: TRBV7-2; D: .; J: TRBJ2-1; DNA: TGTGCCAGCAGCTTAGCGCTGCAGCGGAACAGGTATGAGCAGTTCTTC; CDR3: CASSLALQRNRYEQFF
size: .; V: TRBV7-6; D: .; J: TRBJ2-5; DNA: TGTGCCAGCAGCTTCTCGTGGGAGACCCAGTACTTC; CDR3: CASSFSWETQYF
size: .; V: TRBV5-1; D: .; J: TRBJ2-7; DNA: TGCGCCAGCAGCTTGGTCAATCAGGGGCGCGGCGAGCAGTACTTC; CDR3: CASSLVNQGRGEQYF
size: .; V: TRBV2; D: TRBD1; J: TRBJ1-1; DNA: TGTGCCAGCAGGGTAGACAGGGTGGAAACTGAAGCTTTCTTT; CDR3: CASRVDRVETEAFF
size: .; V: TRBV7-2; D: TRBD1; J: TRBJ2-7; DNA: TGTGCCAGCACCTCTAGGCCCGGACAGGGGCCCTACGAGCAGTACTTC; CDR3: CASTSRPGQGPYEQYF
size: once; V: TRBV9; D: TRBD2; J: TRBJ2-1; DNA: TGTGCCAGCAGCCCCCGGACTAGCGTTTCGAGCTCCTACAATGAGCAGTTCTTC; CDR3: CASSPRTSVSSSYNEQFF
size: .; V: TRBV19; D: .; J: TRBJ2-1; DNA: TGTGCCAGTCGACACGGGACCCCCTACAATGAGCAGTTCTTC; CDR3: CASRHGTPYNEQFF
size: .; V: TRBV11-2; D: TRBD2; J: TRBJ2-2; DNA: TGTGCCAGCAGCTTTACTAGCGGGAGCACCGGGGAGCTGTTTTTT; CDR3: CASSFTSGSTGELFF
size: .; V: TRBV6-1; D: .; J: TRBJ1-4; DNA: TGTGCCAGCAGTGTCGGACACCCGAATGAAAAACTGTTTTTT; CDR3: CASSVGHPNEKLFF
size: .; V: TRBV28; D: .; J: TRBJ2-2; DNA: TGTGCCAGCAGTCGACCCCGCGGGGAGCTGTTTTTT; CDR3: CASSRPRGELFF
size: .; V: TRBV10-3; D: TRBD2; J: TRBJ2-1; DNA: TGTGCCATCAGTGAGTCCGAGCGGGAGGGAAGGAATGAGCAGTTCTTC; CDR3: CAISESEREGRNEQFF
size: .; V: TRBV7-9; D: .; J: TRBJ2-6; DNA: TGTGCCAGCAGTAACGCTGGGGCCAACGTCCTGACTTTC; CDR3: CASSNAGANVLTF
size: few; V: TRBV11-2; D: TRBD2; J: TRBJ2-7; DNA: TGTGCCAGCAGCTTAGTTCTAGCGGGGAGTCACGAGCAGTACTTC; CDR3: CASSLVLAGSHEQYF
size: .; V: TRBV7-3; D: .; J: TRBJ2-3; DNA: TGTGCCAGCAGAGGGCCGGTCACAGATACGCAGTATTTT; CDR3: CASRGPVTDTQYF
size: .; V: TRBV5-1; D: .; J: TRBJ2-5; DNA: TGCGCCAGCAGCTTATCCGGGACCCCTGGGACCCAGTACTTC; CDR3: CASSLSGTPGTQYF
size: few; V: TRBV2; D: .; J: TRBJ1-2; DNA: TGTGCCAGCAGCCGAATACCGGGACCCAACTATGGCTACACCTTC; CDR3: CASSRIPGPNYGYTF
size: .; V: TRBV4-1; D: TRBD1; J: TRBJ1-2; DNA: TGCGCCAGCAGCCAAGATGGCGACAGGGCTTCAGCGGGTGGCTACACCTTC; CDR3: CASSQDGDRASAGGYTF